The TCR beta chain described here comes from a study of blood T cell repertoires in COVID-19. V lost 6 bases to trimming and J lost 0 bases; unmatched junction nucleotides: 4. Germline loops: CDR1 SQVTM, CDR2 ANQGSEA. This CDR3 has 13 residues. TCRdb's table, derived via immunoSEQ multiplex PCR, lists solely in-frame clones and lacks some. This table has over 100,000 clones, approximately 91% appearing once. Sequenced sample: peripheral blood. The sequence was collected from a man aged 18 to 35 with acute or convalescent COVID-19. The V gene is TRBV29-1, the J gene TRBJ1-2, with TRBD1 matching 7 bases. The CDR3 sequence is CSVQGTANYGYTF. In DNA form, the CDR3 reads TGCAGCGTACAGGGGACCGCTAACTATGGCTACACCTTC.